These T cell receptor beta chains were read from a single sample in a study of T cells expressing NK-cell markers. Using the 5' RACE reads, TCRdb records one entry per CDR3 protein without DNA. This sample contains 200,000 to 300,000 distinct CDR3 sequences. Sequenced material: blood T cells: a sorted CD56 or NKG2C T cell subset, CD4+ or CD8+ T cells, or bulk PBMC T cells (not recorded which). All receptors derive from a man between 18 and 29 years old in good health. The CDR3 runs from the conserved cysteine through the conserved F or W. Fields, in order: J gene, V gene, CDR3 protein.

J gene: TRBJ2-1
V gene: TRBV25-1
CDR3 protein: CASSEPSGRRLNEQFF

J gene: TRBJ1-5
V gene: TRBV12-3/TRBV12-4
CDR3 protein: CASTIGSRPQHF

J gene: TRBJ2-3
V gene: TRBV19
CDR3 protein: CASTLGDTQYF

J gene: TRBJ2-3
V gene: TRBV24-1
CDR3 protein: CATSEAAGGTGGTDTQYF

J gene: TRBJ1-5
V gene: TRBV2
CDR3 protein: CASSAWDRNQPQHF

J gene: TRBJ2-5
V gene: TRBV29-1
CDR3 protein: CSVAPGTSEETQYF

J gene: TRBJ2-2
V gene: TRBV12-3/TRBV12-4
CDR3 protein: CATRGRIRTGELFF

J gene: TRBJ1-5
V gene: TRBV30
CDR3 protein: CAWSLRTGVSRQPQHF

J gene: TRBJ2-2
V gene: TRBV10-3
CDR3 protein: CAIRRTSGRTGELFF

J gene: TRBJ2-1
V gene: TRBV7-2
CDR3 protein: CASSPPRVGSYNEQFF

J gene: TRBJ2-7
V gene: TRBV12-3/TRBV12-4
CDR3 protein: CASSFGLRIYEQYF

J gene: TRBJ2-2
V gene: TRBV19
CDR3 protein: CASSIFLSQGIGGELFF

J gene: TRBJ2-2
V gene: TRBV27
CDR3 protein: CASTFRGGQGIGGELFF

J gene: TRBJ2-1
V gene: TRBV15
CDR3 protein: CATSSGTEVHEQFF

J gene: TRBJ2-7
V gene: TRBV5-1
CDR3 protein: CASTTDGTSNEQYF

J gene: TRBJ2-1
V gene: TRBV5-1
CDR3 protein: CASSLAGTSGGDEQFF

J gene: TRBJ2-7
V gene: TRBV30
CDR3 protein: CAWLRRRPISYEQYF

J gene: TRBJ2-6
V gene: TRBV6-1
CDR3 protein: CASSKQSSGANVLTF

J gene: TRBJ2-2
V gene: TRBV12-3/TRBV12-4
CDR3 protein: CASRLGETIYTGELFF

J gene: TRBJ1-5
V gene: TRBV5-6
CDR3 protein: CASSLYAGQGVQPQHF

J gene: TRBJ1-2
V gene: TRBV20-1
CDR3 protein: CSATKTGDYGYTF

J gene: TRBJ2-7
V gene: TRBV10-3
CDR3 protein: CAIKVGSGNEQYF

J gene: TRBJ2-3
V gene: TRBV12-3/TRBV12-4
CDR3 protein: CASSSSGQGGGTQYF

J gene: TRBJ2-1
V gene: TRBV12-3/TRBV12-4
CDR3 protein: CASRTGGSNEQFF

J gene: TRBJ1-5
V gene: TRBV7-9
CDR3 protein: CASSLEVGQPQHF

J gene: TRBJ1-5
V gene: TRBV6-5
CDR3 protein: CASTPGQSNQPQHF

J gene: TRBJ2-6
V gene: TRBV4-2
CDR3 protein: CASSLDRAYRHSGANVLTF

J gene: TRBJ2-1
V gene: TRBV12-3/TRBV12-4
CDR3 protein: CASSSGPPRDEQFF

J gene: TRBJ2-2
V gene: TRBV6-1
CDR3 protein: CASRPPVGTGELFF

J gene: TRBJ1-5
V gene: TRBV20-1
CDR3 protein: CSARDLGNNQPQHF

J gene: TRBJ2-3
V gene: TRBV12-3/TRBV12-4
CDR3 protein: CASNPQGQTQYF

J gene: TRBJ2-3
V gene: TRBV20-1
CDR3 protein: CSAHQLVSREYPDTQYF

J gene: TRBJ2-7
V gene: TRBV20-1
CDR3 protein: CSARDADRGGVEQYF

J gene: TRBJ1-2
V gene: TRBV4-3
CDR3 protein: CASSQVRRHGYTF

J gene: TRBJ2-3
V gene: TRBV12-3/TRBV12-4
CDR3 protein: CASSFQVGLAGADTQYF

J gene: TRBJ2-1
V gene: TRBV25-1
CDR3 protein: CASSRSTRYNEQFF

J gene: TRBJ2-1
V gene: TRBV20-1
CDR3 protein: CSARRTSGVVEQFF

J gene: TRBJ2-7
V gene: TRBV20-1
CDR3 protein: CSSPGQGPHEQYF

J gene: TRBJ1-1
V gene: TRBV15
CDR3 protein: CATSTGPNTEAFF

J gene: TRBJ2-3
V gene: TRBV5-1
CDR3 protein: CASRPGRAGADTQYF

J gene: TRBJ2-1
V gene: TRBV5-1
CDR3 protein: CASRNWNGTGVFF

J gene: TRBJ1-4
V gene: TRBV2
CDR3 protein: CASGNGEKLFF